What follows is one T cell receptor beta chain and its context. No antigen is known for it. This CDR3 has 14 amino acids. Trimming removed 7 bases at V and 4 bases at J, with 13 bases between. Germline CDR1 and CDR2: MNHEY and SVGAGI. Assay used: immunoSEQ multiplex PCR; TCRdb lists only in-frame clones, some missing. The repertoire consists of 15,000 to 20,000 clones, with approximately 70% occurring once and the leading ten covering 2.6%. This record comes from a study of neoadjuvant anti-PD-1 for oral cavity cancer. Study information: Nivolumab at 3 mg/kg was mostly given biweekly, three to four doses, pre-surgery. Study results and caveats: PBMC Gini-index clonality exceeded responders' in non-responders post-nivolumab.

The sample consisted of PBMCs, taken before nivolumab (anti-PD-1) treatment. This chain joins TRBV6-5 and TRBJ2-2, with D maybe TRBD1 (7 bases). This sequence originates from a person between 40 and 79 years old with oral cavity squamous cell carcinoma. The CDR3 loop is CASTLRDSTGELFF. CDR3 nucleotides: TGTGCCAGCACACTGCGGGACAGCACCGGGGAGCTGTTTTTT.